This passage covers 28 T cell receptor beta chains from one sample sequenced in a study of T cell responses to AZD1222 COVID-19 vaccine. Here immunoSEQ multiplex PCR was the method, and the copy in TCRdb shows in-frame clones only, minus some. The sample lists 120,000 or so clones, about 90% occurring once. The sequenced sample was peripheral blood, obtained on day 0 of AZD1222 vaccination. The receptors shown here come from an adult in good health.

The chain uses TRBV4-3 and TRBJ2-2; a weak D match, TRBD1 (6 bases). The CDR3 covers 16 residues. Germline V CDR1 and CDR2: LGHNA, YSLEER. Deletions cut 0 bases from V and 6 bases from J, with 14 bases between. The DNA of the CDR3 is TGCGCCAGCAGCCAAGATCTTCACAGGGATGCCGGGGAGCTGTTTTTT. This translates into CASSQDLHRDAGELFF.

J is TRBJ2-7 and V is TRBV9, with TRBD2 as a possible D gene (6 bases). The V gene's germline CDR1 is SGDLS and CDR2 YYNGEE. The CDR3 has 15 residues. V lost 0 bases and J 0 bases, leaving 10 bases between the germline ends. The CDR3 sequence is CASSVGAGSSYEQYF. The DNA for the CDR3 is TGTGCCAGCAGCGTAGGGGCGGGGAGCTCCTACGAGCAGTACTTC. The full variable domain, completed using reference TRBV9 and TRBJ2-7, is DSGVTQTPKHLITATGQRVTLRCSPRSGDLSVYWYQQSLDQGLQFLIQYYNGEERAKGNILERFSAQQFPDLHSELNLSSLELGDSALYFCASSVGAGSSYEQYFGPGTRLTVT.

The gene calls are TRBV4-2 and TRBJ2-1, with TRBD1 matching over 7 bases. With 3 bases clipped from V and 6 bases from J, the junction kept 8 bases outside the gene matches. CDR1 LGHNA and CDR2 YNFKEQ come from the germline V gene. The length of the CDR3 is 15 residues. The CDR3 loop reads CASSQSPGQPNEQFF. In DNA form, the CDR3 reads TGTGCCAGCAGCCAGAGTCCGGGACAGCCCAATGAGCAGTTCTTC.

This clone was detected only a few times. The rearrangement uses TRBV27 and TRBJ1-5, with a possible D match to TRBD1 (6 bases). V lost 2 bases and J lost 2, with 10 bases in between. The CDR3 is 15 amino acids. CDR1 MNHEY and CDR2 SMNVEV come from the germline V gene (reference sequence). This chain's CDR3 is CASSLLQGGNQPQHF. DNA of the CDR3: TGTGCCAGCAGTTTACTACAGGGAGGCAATCAGCCCCAGCATTTT.

The J gene is TRBJ2-1, the V gene TRBV19, with TRBD2 matching 11 bases. V lost 5 bases and J lost 6; bases outside the gene matches: 6. Germline-derived CDR1 and CDR2 are LNHDA and SQIVND (reference sequence). CDR3 size: 15 residues. For the CDR3, the DNA is TGTGCCAGTAGTCCAACTAGCGGGGGTTTCAATGAGCAGTTCTTC. This codes for CASSPTSGGFNEQFF.

DNA for the CDR3: TGTGCCAGCAGCCGGACGATCTCCTACGAGCAGTACTTC. Encoded protein: CASSRTISYEQYF. The chain couples TRBV7-8 to TRBJ2-7, with D uncertain. Trimming stripped 5 bases from V and 0 bases from J, with 8 bases between. The V gene's germline CDR1 is SGHVS and CDR2 FQNEAQ. The CDR3 covers 13 residues.

The chain employs TRBV9 and TRBJ1-2, with unresolved D. This CDR3 has 12 residues. V was clipped by 7 bases and J by 1 base, with 8 bases between them. Germline lookup yields CDR1 SGDLS and CDR2 YYNGEE. In DNA, the CDR3 is TGTGCCAGCCAAGGGATTAACTATGGCTACACCTTC. Amino acid sequence: CASQGINYGYTF.

The rearrangement uses TRBV7-9 and TRBJ1-2; D is possibly TRBD1 (5 bases). CDR3 length: 15 amino acids. V lost 4 bases to trimming and J lost 5 bases, with 17 bases between them. CDR1 is SEHNR and CDR2 is FQNEAQ in the germline V gene (reference sequence). CDR3 coding DNA: TGTGCCAGCAGCTCCGGGACTCGGCTAGTGTATGGCTACACCTTC. Its protein is CASSSGTRLVYGYTF.

The chain joins TRBV5-4 to TRBJ2-1; 9 bases map to TRBD2. V gave up 0 bases and J gave up 10 bases; unmatched junction bases: 11. The CDR3 runs to 16 residues. Germline loops: CDR1 SGHNT, CDR2 YYREEE (reference sequence). CDR3 nucleotide sequence: TGTGCCAGCAGCTTGGGGAGCGGGGGGACCGCGGAAGAGCAGTTCTTC. Protein product: CASSLGSGGTAEEQFF.

This clone was detected once. For the CDR3, the DNA is TGCGCCAGCAGCCAAGATCGGAGGGGCACTGAAGCTTTCTTT. Encoded protein: CASSQDRRGTEAFF. The rearrangement uses TRBV4-3 and TRBJ1-1; the D gene is possibly TRBD1 (5 bases). The V gene's germline CDR1 is LGHNA and CDR2 YSLEER. Between the trimmed V and J ends, which lost 0 bases and 4 bases, there was a span of 9 bases. The CDR3 covers 14 residues.

J is TRBJ2-5 and V is TRBV29-1; D might be TRBD2 (7 bases). Germline V CDR1 and CDR2: SQVTM, ANQGSEA. V was cut by 4 bases and J by 4 bases, with 19 bases left in between. The CDR3 length is 15 residues. The CDR3 region has the DNA TGCAGCGTTGCCTTGGGGGCGGGAGTCGGAGAGACCCAGTACTTC. Its protein product is CSVALGAGVGETQYF.

The rearrangement joins TRBV11-3 to TRBJ1-5; D not resolved. CDR1 SGHNT and CDR2 YENEEA come from the germline V gene. The CDR3 length is 13 residues. V was pared by 4 bases and J by 6 bases, with 10 bases between. The DNA for the CDR3 is TGTGCCAGCAGCTCCAGGTCTGGTCAGCCCCAGCATTTT. This encodes CASSSRSGQPQHF. The complete variable domain, with remaining parts taken from reference TRBV11-3 and TRBJ1-5, reads EAGVVQSPRYKIIEKKQPVAFWCNPISGHNTLYWYLQNLGQGPELLIRYENEEAVDDSQLPKDRFSAERLKGVDSTLKIQPAELGDSAVYLCASSSRSGQPQHFGDGTRLSIL.

The chain employs TRBV24-1 and TRBJ1-3; D remains ambiguous. Germline loops: CDR1 KGHDR, CDR2 SFDVKD. The CDR3 consists of 13 residues. The V end was cut by 1 base, the J end by 7 bases, with 7 bases between. The CDR3 is CATSDLWENTIYF. CDR3 nucleotides: TGTGCCACCAGTGATTTATGGGAGAACACCATATATTTT.

The V gene is TRBV6-2 or TRBV6-3, the J gene TRBJ1-6; no clear D gene. Between the trimmed V and J ends, which lost 5 bases and 14 bases, there was a span of 10 bases. The CDR3 sequence is 11 residues long. Germline values: CDR1 MNHEY, CDR2 SVGEGT. DNA for the CDR3: TGTGCCAGCAGTCTCCCCAGCACCCTCCACTTT. Its translation is CASSLPSTLHF.

The rearrangement links TRBV3-1 (or the pseudogene TRBV3-2) to TRBJ1-3; 7 bases align to TRBD1. The CDR3 is 15 amino acids. Germline trimming cut 0 bases from V and 9 bases from J; bases unmatched to any gene: 8. Germline CDR1 reads LGHDT; CDR2 reads YNNKEL (reference sequence). The CDR3 here is CASSQDGTAAATIYF. The DNA of the CDR3 is TGTGCCAGCAGCCAAGATGGGACAGCCGCCGCCACCATATATTTT.

The chain recombines TRBV28 with TRBJ1-2; no clear D. The V and J ends lost 3 bases and 7 bases respectively, with 15 bases between them. This CDR3 comprises 14 residues. Germline CDR1 reads MDHEN; CDR2 reads SYDVKM. The CDR3 nucleotides read TGTGCCAGCAGTTTCCGGGGTTCAATAGGTGGCTACACCTTC. Its translation is CASSFRGSIGGYTF.

The chain employs TRBV5-1 and TRBJ1-6, with 7 nucleotides matching TRBD1. The germline V gene encodes CDR1 SGHRS and CDR2 YFSETQ. The CDR3 totals 14 residues. J was trimmed by 7 bases and V by 4 bases; bases with no gene match: 5. CDR3 bases: TGCGCCAGCAGCCCCGGGACAGAGAATTCACCCCTCCACTTT. Amino acid sequence: CASSPGTENSPLHF. Based on the CDR3 plus reference TRBV5-1 and TRBJ1-6, the full variable domain is KAGVTQTPRYLIKTRGQQVTLSCSPISGHRSVSWYQQTPGQGLQFLFEYFSETQRNKGNFPGRFSGRQFSNSRSEMNVSTLELGDSALYLCASSPGTENSPLHFGNGTRLTVT.

The V and J genes are TRBV11-3 and TRBJ2-3; D possibly corresponds to TRBD2 (6 bases). The CDR3 has 16 residues. V lost 4 bases to trimming and J lost 1 base, with 15 bases between them. Looked up from germline, CDR1 is SGHNT and CDR2 is YENEEA. This chain's CDR3 is CASSSHVGGGTDTQYF. The CDR3 coding sequence is TGTGCCAGCAGCTCCCACGTCGGGGGTGGCACAGATACGCAGTATTTT.

This CDR3 is CSVRGSANTGELFF. In nucleotides, the CDR3 is TGCAGCGTTCGCGGGAGCGCGAACACCGGGGAGCTGTTTTTT. V gene TRBV29-1 combines with J gene TRBJ2-2; 7 bases line up with TRBD2. The CDR3 length is 14 residues. Per germline, CDR1 SQVTM and CDR2 ANQGSEA. V trimming: 5 bases; J trimming: 0 bases; junction bases outside the gene matches: 3.

The rearrangement uses TRBV2 and TRBJ1-5; the match to TRBD1 covers 7 bases. The germline V gene has CDR1 SNHLY and CDR2 FYNNEI. CDR3 length: 16 residues. J lost 3 bases, V lost 6 bases, and 11 bases had no gene match. The CDR3 DNA reads TGTGCCAGCAGCCCAATGACAGGGCACAACAATCAGCCCCAGCATTTT. Translating it yields CASSPMTGHNNQPQHF.

The V gene is TRBV9, the J gene TRBJ1-1; 9 nucleotides line up with TRBD1. V lost 3 bases and J lost 6; bases outside the gene matches: 6. The CDR3 sequence is 14 residues long. Germline values: CDR1 SGDLS, CDR2 YYNGEE. CDR3 sequence reads: CASSGGQGRAEAFF. CDR3 DNA sequence: TGTGCCAGCAGCGGGGGACAGGGACGGGCTGAAGCTTTCTTT.

The gene calls are TRBV11-2 and TRBJ1-1, with D perhaps matching TRBD1 (6 bases). This CDR3 comprises 15 residues. Trimming removed 6 bases at V and 1 base at J, with 15 bases between. Germline V lookup: CDR1 SGHAT, CDR2 FQNNGV. The CDR3 protein is CASRRAGQENTEAFF. CDR3 coding DNA: TGTGCCAGCAGAAGAGCGGGACAAGAGAACACTGAAGCTTTCTTT.

The sample holds one count of this clone. CDR3 sequence reads: CASSQDVGSNQPQHF. In DNA form, the CDR3 reads TGTGCCAGCAGCCAAGACGTGGGCAGCAATCAGCCCCAGCATTTT. This chain uses TRBV3-1 (or the pseudogene TRBV3-2) with TRBJ1-5; the D is unclear. CDR3 length equals 15 residues. Trimming cost V 0 bases and J 1 base, with 7 bases left between them. Germline loops: CDR1 LGHDT, CDR2 YNNKEL (reference sequence).

V gene TRBV18 combines with J gene TRBJ2-1; weak D call: TRBD1 (6 bases). V lost 4 bases and J 7 bases, leaving 17 bases between the germline ends. This CDR3 spans 15 amino acids. Per the germline V gene, CDR1 is KGHSH and CDR2 is LQKENI. CDR3 in DNA: TGTGCCAGCTCACTAGGGGCAGGGGCGCGGAATGAGCAGTTCTTC. Translating it yields CASSLGAGARNEQFF.

This sequence joins TRBV28 and TRBJ1-2; D is perhaps TRBD1 (5 bases). The CDR3 has 13 residues. The germline CDR1 and CDR2 sequences are MDHEN and SYDVKM. Trimming removed 11 bases from V and 4 bases from J, with 17 bases in between. CDR3 sequence (DNA): TGTGCCTCCCATGGGCGGGGGGTCTATGGCTACACCTTC. As protein: CASHGRGVYGYTF.

The gene calls are TRBV6-5 and TRBJ1-4, with D possibly being TRBD1 (5 bases). Deletions cut 8 bases from V and 2 bases from J, with 15 bases between. Germline V gene lookup returns CDR1 MNHEY and CDR2 SVGAGI. There are 15 residues in the CDR3. CDR3 DNA: TGTGCCAGCCATACCCAGGGAACCACTAATGAAAAACTGTTTTTT. Protein sequence: CASHTQGTTNEKLFF.

Points on this clone: In the same sample, other DNA sequences code for this CDR3. This sequence joins TRBV19 and TRBJ1-5; 10 bases line up with TRBD1. V trimming: 5 bases; J trimming: 2 bases; junction bases outside the gene matches: 0. Germline CDR1 and CDR2: LNHDA and SQIVND (reference sequence). The CDR3 runs 14 residues. CDR3 loop: CASSGTGGNQPQHF. DNA of the CDR3: TGTGCCAGTAGTGGGACAGGGGGCAATCAGCCCCAGCATTTT.

V and J are TRBV10-3 and TRBJ1-1; D gene ambiguous. The germline V gene encodes CDR1 ENHRY and CDR2 SYGVKD. CDR3 length: 11 residues. V shed 3 bases and J shed 2 bases, with 1 base lying between them. CDR3 nucleotide sequence: TGTGCCATCAGTGAAAACACTGAAGCTTTCTTT. It codes for CAISENTEAFF.